The clone carrying this T cell receptor (beta chain) has at least ten counts. Its antigen is not identified. The CDR3 covers 15 residues. The germline gives CDR1 SGDLS, CDR2 YYNGEE. With 0 bases removed from V and 2 bases from J, the gap between germline ends came to 10 bases. This sample is drawn from a study of CD8 T cells in ankylosing spondylitis. General study points: For ankylosing spondylitis blood, a TCR beta motif of seven to nine highly homologous variants appeared characteristic. The study looked at matched synovial fluid samples from ankylosing spondylitis patients. Disease-linked clones were reported to be significantly enriched there. Prior literature has documented some motif variants in synovial fluid and blood from reactive arthritis. Clones that were linked to disease were CD8+ and were relatively rare in peripheral blood.

Researchers built TCR beta libraries using quantitative 5'-RACE with molecular barcodes. MiXCR, applied by TCRdb to the 5' RACE reads, yields one record per CDR3 protein. The repertoire holds around 490,000 distinct CDR3 sequences, with roughly 5% as singletons. The rearrangement links TRBV9 to TRBJ2-3, with D perhaps TRBD1 or TRBD2 (5 bases each). Specimen: blood, either unsorted or a sorted T cell fraction (not recorded which). The TCR originated in a male donor with ankylosing spondylitis. Here the CDR3 DNA reads TGTGCCAGCAGCGTAGGTTGGGGGATCACAGATACGCAGTATTTT. Its translation: CASSVGWGITDTQYF.